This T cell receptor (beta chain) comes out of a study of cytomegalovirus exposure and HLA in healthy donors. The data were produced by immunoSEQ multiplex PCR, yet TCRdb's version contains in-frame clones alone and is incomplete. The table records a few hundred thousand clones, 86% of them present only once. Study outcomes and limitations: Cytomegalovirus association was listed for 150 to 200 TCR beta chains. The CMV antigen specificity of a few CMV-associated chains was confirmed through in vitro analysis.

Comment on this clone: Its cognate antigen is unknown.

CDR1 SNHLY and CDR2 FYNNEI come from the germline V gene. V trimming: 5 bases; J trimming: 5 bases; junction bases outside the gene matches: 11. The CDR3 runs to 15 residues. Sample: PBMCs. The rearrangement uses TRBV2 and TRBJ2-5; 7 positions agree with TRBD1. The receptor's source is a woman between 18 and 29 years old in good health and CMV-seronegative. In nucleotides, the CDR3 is TGTGCCAGCAGTTCCTACAGGGGAAGTTTTGAGACCCAGTACTTC. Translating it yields CASSSYRGSFETQYF.